Presented here are 9 T cell receptor beta chains from one specimen sequenced in a study of human T cells and chemical hapten exposure (dated by TCRdb to the early 2020s). This sample's time point label indicates: pre-sensitization, week 0. In the paper's terms, the treatment or condition label means: therapeutic diphenylcyclopropenone sensitization with weekly scalp DPC. Library preparation employed RACE. The sequencer listed for this sample is NextSeq 500. The public reads were quality trimmed at Q25 with fastp and then assembled into clones with MiXCR by TCRdb, keeping productive beta chains. Entries are consolidated by CDR3 protein sequence, retaining the most common genes and DNA. This sample comprises tens of thousands of distinct CDR3 sequences, 8.5% to 10% of them detected only once. The top ten constitute 14% of the sample. Source: whole blood, taken in connection with sensitization to the hapten diphenylcyclopropenone (DPC). The source of these receptors is a woman aged 40 to 50 with alopecia areata. Some clones in this sample may be carry-over from other donors' samples.

This clonotype was detected many times. The rearrangement uses TRBV7-9 and TRBJ2-3; D is unclear. The V gene's germline CDR1 is SEHNR and CDR2 FQNEAQ (reference sequence). V was trimmed by 5 bases and J by 1 base, leaving 10 bases between them. The CDR3 sequence is 14 residues long. CDR3 residues: CASSLRLGTDTQYF. CDR3 in DNA: TGTGCCAGCAGCCTCCGACTTGGCACAGATACGCAGTATTTT. The full variable domain, its missing parts supplied by reference TRBV7-9 and TRBJ2-3, is DTGVSQNPRHKITKRGQNVTFRCDPISEHNRLYWYRQTLGQGPEFLTYFQNEAQLEKSRLLSDRFSAERPKGSFSTLEIQRTEQGDSAMYLCASSLRLGTDTQYFGPGTRLTVL.

The rearrangement links TRBV7-2 to TRBJ1-6; D remains ambiguous. This CDR3 is built from 17 residues. The ends were cut back, 4 bases at V and 0 bases at J, with 13 bases in the middle. Germline values: CDR1 SGHTA, CDR2 FQGNSA. The CDR3, as DNA: TGTGCCAGCAGCTCCGATATGATTAGCTCCTATAATTCACCCCTCCACTTT. Translating gives CASSSDMISSYNSPLHF. Using reference TRBV7-2 and TRBJ1-6 for the parts outside the CDR3, the full variable domain is GAGVSQSPSNKVTEKGKDVELRCDPISGHTALYWYRQSLGQGLEFLIYFQGNSAPDKSGLPSDRFSAERTGGSVSTLTIQRTQQEDSAVYLCASSSDMISSYNSPLHFGNGTRLTVT.

At least ten counts were recorded for this clonotype. The gene calls are TRBV18 and TRBJ1-5; the D gene is possibly TRBD1 (5 bases). The CDR3 is 15 residues long. V was trimmed by 4 bases and J by 1 base, leaving 11 bases between them. Germline V gene lookup returns CDR1 KGHSH and CDR2 LQKENI. The CDR3 DNA reads as TGTGCCAGCTCACAACAGGTGCACAGCAATCAGCCCCAGCATTTT. Translated, it gives CASSQQVHSNQPQHF.

This clonotype showed up many times. V usage is TRBV7-6 and J usage is TRBJ1-2, with TRBD1 matching over 7 bases. This CDR3 is 15 amino acids long. CDR1 is SGHVS and CDR2 is FNYEAQ in the germline V gene. The ends lost 5 bases at V and 7 bases at J; junction bases unmatched: 13. The CDR3 DNA reads as TGTGCCAGCAGCCCCCACGCCGGACAGGCAGGTGGCTACACCTTC. Protein: CASSPHAGQAGGYTF.

The CDR3 reads CASSRTLNTEAFF. The CDR3 region has the DNA TGTGCCAGCAGCCGCACACTGAACACTGAAGCTTTCTTT. The J gene is TRBJ1-1, the V gene TRBV14; D is unclear. Trimming removed 4 bases from V and 0 bases from J, with 6 bases in between. Germline V lookup: CDR1 SGHDN, CDR2 FVKESK. The CDR3 has 13 amino acids.

Ten or more counts support this clonotype. This CDR3 reads CSSQLDGPSVSEAFF. Written as DNA, the CDR3 is TGCAGCTCCCAACTTGACGGGCCCTCTGTTAGTGAAGCTTTCTTT. The chain uses TRBV29-1 and TRBJ1-1; no clear D gene. Germline V gene data show CDR1 as SQVTM and CDR2 as ANQGSEA. The CDR3 length is 15 residues. V shed 8 bases and J shed 7 bases, with 26 bases lying between them. Combining the CDR3 with reference TRBV29-1 and TRBJ1-1 gives the whole variable domain SAVISQKPSRDICQRGTSLTIQCQVDSQVTMMFWYRQQPGQSLTLIATANQGSEATYESGFVIDKFPISRPNLTFSTLTVSNMSPEDSSIYLCSSQLDGPSVSEAFFGQGTRLTVV.

This clonotype came up many times. The rearrangement joins TRBV12-5 to TRBJ2-7; 9 nucleotides agree with TRBD1. The V and J ends lost 0 bases and 4 bases, in that order; junction bases with no gene match: 10. The CDR3 covers 17 residues. Germline values: CDR1 LGHNT, CDR2 FRNRAP. This CDR3 reads CASGLVRGQGLRYEQYF. DNA of the CDR3: TGTGCTAGTGGTTTGGTACGGGGACAGGGTCTTAGGTACGAGCAGTACTTC.

This clonotype was seen repeatedly, ten times or more. The rearrangement links TRBV12-3 or TRBV12-4 to TRBJ2-3, with 7 bases matching TRBD2. The CDR3 has 17 residues. V lost 5 bases and J lost 4; bases outside the gene matches: 15. CDR3 DNA sequence: TGTGCCAGCAGTCCCCCTCCTGGACTAGAACACTCAGATACGCAGTATTTT. Translated: CASSPPPGLEHSDTQYF.

This clonotype occurred many times. The chain uses TRBV19 and TRBJ2-3; D perhaps matches TRBD2 (5 bases). This CDR3 comprises 14 residues. Germline CDR1 and CDR2: LNHDA and SQIVND (reference sequence). Trimming took 8 bases from V and 1 from J, leaving 13 bases between them. The DNA of the CDR3 is TGTGCCAGTGCGTCGCTAGCTGGCACAGATACGCAGTATTTT. This gives the protein CASASLAGTDTQYF.